This T cell receptor (beta chain) stems from a study of blood T cell repertoires in COVID-19. At the level of the study: Sites in the United States, Italy and Spain provided acute and convalescent COVID-19 samples.

Germline V lookup: CDR1 LNHNV, CDR2 YYDKDF (reference sequence). The CDR3 is made up of 14 amino acids. The ends were cut back, 3 bases at V and 4 bases at J, with 11 bases in the middle. Sequencing used immunoSEQ multiplex PCR; TCRdb keeps in-frame clones, though not all of them. The sample lists 150,000 to 200,000 clones; roughly 83% were seen once. The material sequenced was peripheral blood. J is TRBJ2-3 and V is TRBV15; possibly TRBD2 for D (6 bases). The receptor was derived from a man aged 18 to 35 with active or convalescent COVID-19. The CDR3: CATSRGGDADTQYF. CDR3 DNA: TGTGCCACCAGCAGGGGCGGGGACGCAGATACGCAGTATTTT.